This is a list of T cell receptor beta chains from one sample in a study of early T cells in non-severe SARS-CoV-2 infection. From the 5' RACE reads, TCRdb called clonotypes with MiXCR, one entry per CDR3 protein. In the table there are more than 75,000 distinct CDR3 sequences, roughly an eighth of which are singletons. The sample was whole blood. These receptors came from an adult who was a healthcare worker with PCR-confirmed SARS-CoV-2 infection or an uninfected control (not recorded which). CDR3s include the opening cysteine and the closing phenylalanine or tryptophan. A D gene is named only where the DNA matches it firmly. Part of the rows lack a size; the others show once, few, many or a class for expanded clones.

D gene: -; V gene: TRBV5-4; clone size: -; J gene: TRBJ2-7; CDR3 protein: CASSLNGVDEQYF; CDR3 DNA: TGTGCCAGCAGCTTGAATGGAGTCGACGAGCAGTACTTC
D gene: -; V gene: TRBV3-1; clone size: few; J gene: TRBJ2-1; CDR3 protein: CASSPWTELEQFF; CDR3 DNA: TGTGCCAGCAGCCCTTGGACTGAGCTGGAGCAGTTCTTC
D gene: -; V gene: TRBV7-2; clone size: many; J gene: TRBJ2-1; CDR3 protein: CASSLGGREQFF; CDR3 DNA: TGTGCCAGCAGCTTAGGCGGTAGGGAGCAGTTCTTC
D gene: -; V gene: TRBV6-2/TRBV6-3; clone size: many; J gene: TRBJ2-2; CDR3 protein: CASSPTGGPGELFF; CDR3 DNA: TGTGCCAGCAGTCCGACCGGGGGGCCCGGGGAGCTGTTTTTT
D gene: -; V gene: TRBV6-5; clone size: -; J gene: TRBJ1-1; CDR3 protein: CASSYVSRRVNTEAFF; CDR3 DNA: TGTGCCAGCAGTTACGTCTCTCGGCGGGTGAACACTGAAGCTTTCTTT
D gene: TRBD2; V gene: TRBV7-9; clone size: -; J gene: TRBJ2-2; CDR3 protein: CASSPDLTSGDTGELFF; CDR3 DNA: TGTGCCAGCAGCCCCGACCTAACTAGCGGGGACACCGGGGAGCTGTTTTTT
D gene: -; V gene: TRBV7-3; clone size: many; J gene: TRBJ2-1; CDR3 protein: CASSLTPLVSSYNEQFF; CDR3 DNA: TGTGCCAGCAGCTTAACGCCACTCGTAAGCTCCTACAATGAGCAGTTCTTC
D gene: -; V gene: TRBV29-1; clone size: -; J gene: TRBJ2-4; CDR3 protein: CSVEDSPQNIQYF; CDR3 DNA: TGCAGCGTTGAGGATAGCCCTCAAAACATTCAGTACTTC
D gene: TRBD2; V gene: TRBV5-1; clone size: -; J gene: TRBJ2-1; CDR3 protein: CASSLVTSGNEQFF; CDR3 DNA: TGCGCCAGCAGCTTGGTGACTAGCGGGAATGAGCAGTTCTTC
D gene: -; V gene: TRBV5-4; clone size: -; J gene: TRBJ1-1; CDR3 protein: CASSVGRQEAFF; CDR3 DNA: TGTGCCAGCAGCGTGGGGCGTCAGGAAGCTTTCTTT
D gene: -; V gene: TRBV7-2; clone size: -; J gene: TRBJ2-3; CDR3 protein: CASSLGGPSTDTQYF; CDR3 DNA: TGTGCCAGCAGCTTAGGGGGTCCTAGCACAGATACGCAGTATTTT
D gene: TRBD1; V gene: TRBV5-1; clone size: -; J gene: TRBJ1-4; CDR3 protein: CASSLGQGSEKLFF; CDR3 DNA: TGCGCCAGCAGCTTGGGACAGGGGAGTGAAAAACTGTTTTTT
D gene: -; V gene: TRBV7-9; clone size: few; J gene: TRBJ1-2; CDR3 protein: CASRTGALNGYTF; CDR3 DNA: TGTGCCAGCCGGACGGGGGCCCTTAACGGCTACACCTTC
D gene: TRBD2; V gene: TRBV6-5; clone size: -; J gene: TRBJ2-1; CDR3 protein: CASSTGLAGGGEQFF; CDR3 DNA: TGTGCCAGCAGTACCGGACTAGCGGGAGGTGGTGAGCAGTTCTTC
D gene: TRBD1; V gene: TRBV28; clone size: few; J gene: TRBJ1-1; CDR3 protein: CASRRTGWSEAFF; CDR3 DNA: TGTGCCAGCAGAAGGACAGGGTGGAGCGAAGCTTTCTTT
D gene: -; V gene: TRBV4-1; clone size: -; J gene: TRBJ2-3; CDR3 protein: CASSQEGPRSTDTQYF; CDR3 DNA: TGCGCCAGCAGCCAAGAGGGACCCAGGAGCACAGATACGCAGTATTTT
D gene: -; V gene: TRBV29-1; clone size: many; J gene: TRBJ1-2; CDR3 protein: CSVARVGTSPNYGYTF; CDR3 DNA: TGCAGCGTTGCTAGGGTCGGGACATCTCCTAACTATGGCTACACCTTC
D gene: TRBD2; V gene: TRBV10-3; clone size: many; J gene: TRBJ2-3; CDR3 protein: CAISEGTSGSGDTQYF; CDR3 DNA: TGTGCCATCAGTGAGGGGACTAGCGGGAGCGGAGATACGCAGTATTTT
D gene: -; V gene: TRBV6-5; clone size: -; J gene: TRBJ2-1; CDR3 protein: CASRNSRVNEQFF; CDR3 DNA: TGTGCCAGCAGGAATTCCAGGGTCAATGAGCAGTTCTTC
D gene: -; V gene: TRBV7-2; clone size: -; J gene: TRBJ2-5; CDR3 protein: CASRVLAEETQYF; CDR3 DNA: TGTGCCAGCAGGGTATTAGCGGAAGAGACCCAGTACTTC
D gene: -; V gene: TRBV5-1; clone size: few; J gene: TRBJ2-2; CDR3 protein: CASSPGRGNTGELFF; CDR3 DNA: TGCGCCAGCAGCCCGGGACGGGGTAACACCGGGGAGCTGTTTTTT
D gene: -; V gene: TRBV4-2; clone size: many; J gene: TRBJ1-4; CDR3 protein: CASSQENHEANVNEKLFF; CDR3 DNA: TGTGCCAGCAGCCAAGAAAATCACGAAGCAAACGTTAATGAAAAACTGTTTTTT
D gene: -; V gene: TRBV3-1; clone size: few; J gene: TRBJ2-7; CDR3 protein: CASSQSAEQYF; CDR3 DNA: TGTGCCAGCAGCCAGAGCGCCGAGCAGTACTTC
D gene: TRBD2; V gene: TRBV5-1; clone size: -; J gene: TRBJ2-7; CDR3 protein: CASTSGDYYEQYF; CDR3 DNA: TGCGCCAGCACTAGCGGGGACTACTACGAGCAGTACTTC
D gene: TRBD2; V gene: TRBV29-1; clone size: -; J gene: TRBJ2-3; CDR3 protein: CSVVVSGGAWTDTQYF; CDR3 DNA: TGCAGCGTTGTCGTTAGCGGGGGCGCTTGGACAGATACGCAGTATTTT
D gene: TRBD1; V gene: TRBV6-5; clone size: -; J gene: TRBJ2-1; CDR3 protein: CASSYGTGVHEQFF; CDR3 DNA: TGTGCCAGCAGTTACGGGACAGGGGTCCATGAGCAGTTCTTC
D gene: -; V gene: TRBV6-6; clone size: -; J gene: TRBJ1-2; CDR3 protein: CASGTSMNYGYTF; CDR3 DNA: TGTGCCAGCGGGACGAGTATGAACTATGGCTACACCTTC
D gene: -; V gene: TRBV7-2; clone size: few; J gene: TRBJ2-7; CDR3 protein: CASSLAFLRGTGGSYEQYF; CDR3 DNA: TGTGCCAGCAGCTTAGCCTTTCTTCGAGGGACTGGTGGCTCCTACGAGCAGTACTTC
D gene: -; V gene: TRBV7-2; clone size: few; J gene: TRBJ2-1; CDR3 protein: CASSLDNSRNEQFF; CDR3 DNA: TGTGCCAGCAGCTTAGATAACAGTAGGAATGAGCAGTTCTTC
D gene: TRBD2; V gene: TRBV28; clone size: few; J gene: TRBJ2-1; CDR3 protein: CASSPGLAGVEEQFF; CDR3 DNA: TGTGCCAGCAGTCCCGGACTAGCGGGAGTCGAAGAGCAGTTCTTC
D gene: TRBD1; V gene: TRBV5-4; clone size: few; J gene: TRBJ2-7; CDR3 protein: CASGDSRDYEQYF; CDR3 DNA: TGTGCCAGCGGGGACAGCCGGGACTACGAGCAGTACTTC
D gene: -; V gene: TRBV5-8; clone size: few; J gene: TRBJ1-1; CDR3 protein: CASSQGWSEAFF; CDR3 DNA: TGTGCCAGCAGTCAGGGCTGGTCAGAAGCTTTCTTT
D gene: -; V gene: TRBV6-2/TRBV6-3; clone size: many; J gene: TRBJ2-5; CDR3 protein: CASSRRSPETQYF; CDR3 DNA: TGTGCCAGCAGCCGGCGGAGTCCAGAGACCCAGTACTTC
D gene: TRBD1; V gene: TRBV18; clone size: -; J gene: TRBJ2-3; CDR3 protein: CVSSPSTGTGGGTDTQYF; CDR3 DNA: TGTGTCAGCTCACCATCTACCGGGACAGGGGGTGGAACAGATACGCAGTATTTT
D gene: TRBD2; V gene: TRBV12-3/TRBV12-4; clone size: many; J gene: TRBJ2-1; CDR3 protein: CASRTSGGGNEQFF; CDR3 DNA: TGTGCCAGCAGGACTAGCGGGGGGGGCAATGAGCAGTTCTTC
D gene: -; V gene: TRBV30; clone size: -; J gene: TRBJ2-1; CDR3 protein: CAWSWGIDEQFF; CDR3 DNA: TGTGCCTGGAGTTGGGGTATAGATGAGCAGTTCTTC
D gene: -; V gene: TRBV28; clone size: -; J gene: TRBJ2-5; CDR3 protein: CASSLRGDQYF; CDR3 DNA: TGTGCCAGCAGTTTAAGAGGGGACCAGTACTTC
D gene: -; V gene: TRBV18; clone size: many; J gene: TRBJ1-4; CDR3 protein: CASSATGKDEKLFF; CDR3 DNA: TGTGCCAGCTCAGCGACAGGAAAGGATGAAAAACTGTTTTTT
D gene: -; V gene: TRBV11-3; clone size: few; J gene: TRBJ2-5; CDR3 protein: CASPERIQETQYF; CDR3 DNA: TGTGCCAGCCCTGAGAGAATCCAAGAGACCCAGTACTTC
D gene: -; V gene: TRBV28; clone size: -; J gene: TRBJ1-2; CDR3 protein: CASGPSGGDGYTF; CDR3 DNA: TGTGCCAGCGGTCCCAGCGGAGGGGACGGCTACACCTTC
D gene: TRBD1; V gene: TRBV2; clone size: -; J gene: TRBJ2-2; CDR3 protein: CASSVSGGNTGELFF; CDR3 DNA: TGTGCCAGCAGTGTCTCAGGGGGTAACACCGGGGAGCTGTTTTTT
D gene: -; V gene: TRBV12-3/TRBV12-4; clone size: many; J gene: TRBJ2-7; CDR3 protein: CASSPIPTWLTYEQYF; CDR3 DNA: TGTGCCAGCAGTCCCATTCCGACTTGGCTTACTTACGAGCAGTACTTC
D gene: -; V gene: TRBV6-2/TRBV6-3; clone size: many; J gene: TRBJ2-1; CDR3 protein: CASSYFSNEQFF; CDR3 DNA: TGTGCCAGCAGTTACTTCTCCAATGAGCAGTTCTTC
D gene: -; V gene: TRBV11-3; clone size: many; J gene: TRBJ2-1; CDR3 protein: CASSQAGEQFF; CDR3 DNA: TGTGCCAGCAGCCAAGCGGGTGAGCAGTTCTTC
D gene: TRBD1; V gene: TRBV28; clone size: few; J gene: TRBJ2-1; CDR3 protein: CASLGTGVRVFF; CDR3 DNA: TGTGCCAGCCTCGGGACAGGGGTCAGGGTGTTCTTC
D gene: -; V gene: TRBV12-3/TRBV12-4; clone size: -; J gene: TRBJ1-1; CDR3 protein: CASRRNTGEAFF; CDR3 DNA: TGTGCCAGCAGGAGGAATACAGGGGAAGCTTTCTTT
D gene: TRBD2; V gene: TRBV4-1; clone size: few; J gene: TRBJ2-5; CDR3 protein: CASSQDRRGEETQYF; CDR3 DNA: TGCGCCAGCAGCCAAGATCGCCGGGGGGAAGAGACCCAGTACTTC
D gene: -; V gene: TRBV6-1; clone size: many; J gene: TRBJ1-1; CDR3 protein: CAGRGGDTEAFF; CDR3 DNA: TGTGCCGGAAGGGGGGGAGACACTGAAGCTTTCTTT
D gene: TRBD1; V gene: TRBV19; clone size: once; J gene: TRBJ1-2; CDR3 protein: CASRNSGTGGYTF; CDR3 DNA: TGTGCCAGTAGGAACTCCGGGACAGGTGGCTACACCTTC
D gene: -; V gene: TRBV11-3; clone size: many; J gene: TRBJ2-2; CDR3 protein: CASSLDSPTGELFF; CDR3 DNA: TGTGCCAGCAGCTTGGACTCCCCCACCGGGGAGCTGTTTTTT
D gene: TRBD1; V gene: TRBV9; clone size: many; J gene: TRBJ1-6; CDR3 protein: CASSEGGDSPLHF; CDR3 DNA: TGTGCCAGCAGCGAAGGGGGCGATTCACCCCTCCACTTT
D gene: TRBD1; V gene: TRBV5-1; clone size: many; J gene: TRBJ2-6; CDR3 protein: CGTGESGANVLTF; CDR3 DNA: TGCGGGACAGGGGAATCTGGGGCCAACGTCCTGACTTTC
D gene: -; V gene: TRBV20-1; clone size: few; J gene: TRBJ2-1; CDR3 protein: CSASGHTGYNEQFF; CDR3 DNA: TGCAGTGCTAGCGGGCACACAGGTTACAATGAGCAGTTCTTC
D gene: -; V gene: TRBV20-1; clone size: -; J gene: TRBJ2-7; CDR3 protein: CSARLTSYEQYF; CDR3 DNA: TGCAGTGCTAGACTGACCTCCTACGAGCAGTACTTC
D gene: TRBD1; V gene: TRBV7-9; clone size: -; J gene: TRBJ2-7; CDR3 protein: CAGSLTGTEEQYF; CDR3 DNA: TGTGCCGGCAGCCTGACCGGGACAGAGGAGCAGTACTTC
D gene: -; V gene: TRBV18; clone size: many; J gene: TRBJ1-1; CDR3 protein: CASSPLSGSRTEAFF; CDR3 DNA: TGTGCCAGCTCACCACTATCAGGGAGCCGGACTGAAGCTTTCTTT
D gene: TRBD1; V gene: TRBV29-1; clone size: -; J gene: TRBJ1-1; CDR3 protein: CSVWGQGSSTEAFF; CDR3 DNA: TGCAGCGTTTGGGGACAGGGATCGAGCACTGAAGCTTTCTTT
D gene: -; V gene: TRBV2; clone size: medium-sized; J gene: TRBJ2-7; CDR3 protein: CASSEVDLGEQYF; CDR3 DNA: TGTGCCAGCAGTGAAGTGGACTTAGGCGAGCAGTACTTC
D gene: -; V gene: TRBV12-3/TRBV12-4; clone size: -; J gene: TRBJ1-3; CDR3 protein: CASGKRNTIYF; CDR3 DNA: TGTGCCAGCGGAAAGAGAAACACCATATATTTT